These 4 T cell receptor beta chains were sequenced from one sample in a study of T cell changes during pregnancy in multiple sclerosis. Sequenced by immunoSEQ multiplex PCR; TCRdb stores in-frame clones only, minus some. The data show tens of thousands of clones, with 88% seen just once and roughly 0.6% held by the top ten. Sequencing was performed on CD4+ T cells from peripheral blood mononuclear cells, taken in the first trimester of pregnancy. These receptors were collected from a female donor with multiple sclerosis, enrolled in a pregnancy study.

In its sample, this clone was seen once. This chain links TRBV10-1 with TRBJ2-6, with D tentatively TRBD1 (5 bases). Germline CDR1 is WNHNN and CDR2 is SYGVQD (reference sequence). The CDR3 consists of 15 residues. The germline V and J ends were trimmed by 7 bases and 1 base, with 11 bases remaining between them. CDR3 bases: TGCGCCAGCACTAGACGGACATCTGGGGCCAACGTCCTGACTTTC. As protein: CASTRRTSGANVLTF.

The J gene is TRBJ2-1, the V gene TRBV7-8, with 9 bases lining up with TRBD2. The J segment lost 5 bases and the V segment lost 0 bases, leaving 5 bases of the junction unmatched. CDR3 size: 16 residues. The germline V gene encodes CDR1 SGHVS and CDR2 FQNEAQ. The CDR3, as DNA: TGTGCCAGCAGCTTAGCGATTGCTAGCGGGGACAATGAGCAGTTCTTC. It encodes CASSLAIASGDNEQFF. Variable domain in full (rest from reference TRBV7-8 and TRBJ2-1): GAGVSQSPRYKVAKRGQDVALRCDPISGHVSLFWYQQALGQGPEFLTYFQNEAQLDKSGLPSDRFFAERPEGSVSTLKIQRTQQEDSAVYLCASSLAIASGDNEQFFGPGTRLTVL.

V and J are TRBV5-4 and TRBJ2-7; 10 bases match TRBD1. Germline V gene data show CDR1 as SGHNT and CDR2 as YYREEE (reference sequence). V was clipped by 4 bases and J by 7 bases; unmatched bases: 11. This CDR3 is built from 15 residues. The CDR3 region has the DNA TGTGCCAGCAGCCTGGGCGGGACAGGGGCAAGAGAGCAGTACTTC. This encodes CASSLGGTGAREQYF.

The chain has TRBV4-2 and TRBJ1-1; 8 bases line up with TRBD1. CDR1 and CDR2 from the germline V gene are LGHNA and YNFKEQ. Unmatched junction bases numbered 13, after V lost 1 base and J lost 0 bases. The CDR3 has 19 residues. CDR3 sequence: CASSQAFGIGTGLNTEAFF. The DNA of the CDR3 is TGTGCCAGCAGCCAAGCTTTTGGGATCGGGACAGGCCTGAACACTGAAGCTTTCTTT.